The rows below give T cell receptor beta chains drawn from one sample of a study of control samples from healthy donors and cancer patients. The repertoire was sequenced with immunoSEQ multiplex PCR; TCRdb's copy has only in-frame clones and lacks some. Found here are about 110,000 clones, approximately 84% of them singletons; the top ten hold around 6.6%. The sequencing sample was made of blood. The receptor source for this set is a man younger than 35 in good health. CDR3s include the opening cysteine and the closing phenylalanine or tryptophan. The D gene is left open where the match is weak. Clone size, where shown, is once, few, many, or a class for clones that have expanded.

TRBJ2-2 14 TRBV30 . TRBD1 CAWGRPGGTGELFF TGTGCCTGGGGTCGACCAGGGGGAACCGGGGAGCTGTTTTTT
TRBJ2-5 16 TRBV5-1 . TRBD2 CASSLDGSGGRKTQYF TGCGCCAGCAGCTTGGATGGTAGCGGGGGGAGGAAGACCCAGTACTTC
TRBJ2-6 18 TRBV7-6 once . CASSPRAGPISGANVLTF TGTGCCAGCAGCCCCCGTGCTGGGCCGATCTCTGGGGCCAACGTCCTGACTTTC
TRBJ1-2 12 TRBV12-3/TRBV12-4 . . CASTRQQYGYTF TGTGCCAGCACCCGACAGCAATATGGCTACACCTTC
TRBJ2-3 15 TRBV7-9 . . CASSPSYTSTDTQYF TGTGCCAGCAGCCCTTCTTACACTAGCACAGATACGCAGTATTTT
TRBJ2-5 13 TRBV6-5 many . CASIALPQETQYF TGTGCCAGCATAGCGCTCCCCCAAGAGACCCAGTACTTC
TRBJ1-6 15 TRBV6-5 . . CASKGGPSYNSPLHF TGTGCCAGCAAAGGGGGGCCCTCCTATAATTCACCCCTCCACTTT
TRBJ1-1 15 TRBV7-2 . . CASSRWGAVNTEAFF TGTGCCAGCAGCCGCTGGGGGGCGGTGAACACTGAAGCTTTCTTT
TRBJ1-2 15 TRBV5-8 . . CASSPGTGSNYGYTF TGTGCCAGCAGCCCGGGGACGGGTTCTAACTATGGCTACACCTTC
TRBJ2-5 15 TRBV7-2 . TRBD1 CASSGRDRGKETQYF TGTGCCAGCAGCGGCCGGGACAGGGGGAAAGAGACCCAGTACTTC
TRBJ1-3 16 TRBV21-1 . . CASMGGAQFSGNTIYF TGTGCCAGCATGGGCGGGGCCCAGTTCTCTGGAAACACCATATATTTT
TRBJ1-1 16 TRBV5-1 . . CASSLFGQTADTEAFF TGCGCCAGCAGCTTGTTTGGGCAGACGGCGGACACTGAAGCTTTCTTT
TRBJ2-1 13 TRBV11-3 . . CASSFRYYNEQFF TGTGCCAGCAGCTTTAGGTATTACAATGAGCAGTTCTTC
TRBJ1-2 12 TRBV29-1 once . CSVEGVNYGYTF TGCAGCGTTGAAGGGGTTAACTATGGCTACACCTTC
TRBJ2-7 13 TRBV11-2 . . CASSQGVGRWSDF TGTGCCAGCAGCCAGGGAGTCGGCCGGTGGAGCGACTTC
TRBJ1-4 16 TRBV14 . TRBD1 CASSQGRQGSNEKLFF TGTGCCAGCAGCCAAGGCCGACAGGGGTCTAATGAAAAACTGTTTTTT
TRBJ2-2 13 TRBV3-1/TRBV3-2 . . CASSQETAGELFF TGTGCCAGCAGCCAAGAAACGGCCGGGGAGCTGTTTTTT
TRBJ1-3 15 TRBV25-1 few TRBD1 CASSAGQGAGNTIYF TGTGCCAGCAGTGCAGGACAGGGGGCTGGAAACACCATATATTTT
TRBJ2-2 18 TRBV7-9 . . CASSPSVVRRANTGELFF TGTGCCAGCAGCCCATCTGTCGTCAGACGCGCGAACACCGGGGAGCTGTTTTTT
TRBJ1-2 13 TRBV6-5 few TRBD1 CASRGQGSNGYTF TGTGCCAGCAGGGGACAGGGGAGTAATGGCTACACCTTC
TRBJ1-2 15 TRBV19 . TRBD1 CASRPRQGTNYGYTF TGTGCCAGTAGGCCCCGACAGGGAACTAACTATGGCTACACCTTC
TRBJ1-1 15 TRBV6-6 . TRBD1 CASRPTGVLATEAFF TGTGCCAGCAGGCCTACAGGGGTGCTTGCCACTGAAGCTTTCTTT
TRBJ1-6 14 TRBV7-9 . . CASSHGRDNSPLHF TGTGCCAGCAGCCACGGACGGGATAATTCACCCCTCCACTTT
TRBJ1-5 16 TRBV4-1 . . CASSQVYFASNQPQHF TGCGCCAGCAGCCAAGTGTACTTTGCTAGCAATCAGCCCCAGCATTTT
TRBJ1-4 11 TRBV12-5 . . CASGFDEKLFF TGTGCTAGTGGTTTTGATGAAAAACTGTTTTTT
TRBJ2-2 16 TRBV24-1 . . CATSDDGGRITGELFF TGTGCCACCAGTGATGATGGAGGGAGGATCACCGGGGAGCTGTTTTTT
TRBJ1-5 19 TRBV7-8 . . CASSLGFNSRLGAIQPQHF TGTGCCAGCAGCTTAGGTTTTAATTCAAGACTAGGGGCGATCCAGCCCCAGCATTTT
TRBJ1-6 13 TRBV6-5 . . CASTPGSNSPLHF TGTGCCAGCACCCCAGGGTCCAATTCACCCCTCCACTTT
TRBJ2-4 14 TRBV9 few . CASSVDAGLDIQYF TGTGCCAGCAGCGTAGATGCGGGTCTCGACATTCAGTACTTC
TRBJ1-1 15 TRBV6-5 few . CASSQQLWGNTEAFF TGTGCCAGCAGTCAACAGTTGTGGGGTAACACTGAAGCTTTCTTT
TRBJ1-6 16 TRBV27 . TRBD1 CASSLIGQGPNSPLHF TGTGCCAGCAGTTTAATCGGACAGGGACCCAATTCACCCCTCCACTTT
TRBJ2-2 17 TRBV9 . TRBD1 CASSVPGGTANTGELFF TGTGCCAGCAGCGTGCCTGGTGGGACAGCGAACACCGGGGAGCTGTTTTTT
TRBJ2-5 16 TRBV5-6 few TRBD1 CASSSSGQGRWETQYF TGTGCCAGCAGCTCCTCTGGACAGGGAAGGTGGGAGACCCAGTACTTC
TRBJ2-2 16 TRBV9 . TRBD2 CASSVVAAGGRGELFF TGTGCCAGCAGCGTAGTAGCAGCGGGGGGTCGGGGGGAGCTGTTTTTT
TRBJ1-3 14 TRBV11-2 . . CASSSWDSGNTIYF TGTGCCAGCAGCTCGTGGGACTCTGGAAACACCATATATTTT
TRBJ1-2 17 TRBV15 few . CATSRGVGVASKYGYTF TGTGCCACCAGCAGAGGGGTCGGGGTCGCGTCCAAATATGGCTACACCTTC
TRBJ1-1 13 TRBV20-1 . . CSASKALTTEAFF TGCAGTGCTAGTAAGGCACTTACAACTGAAGCTTTCTTT
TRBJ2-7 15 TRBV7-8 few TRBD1 CASSLGTGGSNEQYF TGTGCCAGCAGCTTAGGGACAGGGGGTTCCAACGAGCAGTACTTC
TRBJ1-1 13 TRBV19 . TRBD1 CASSQGTATEAFF TGTGCCAGTAGCCAAGGGACAGCCACTGAAGCTTTCTTT
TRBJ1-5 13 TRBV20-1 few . CSASPDSNQPQHF TGCAGTGCTAGTCCCGATAGCAATCAGCCCCAGCATTTT
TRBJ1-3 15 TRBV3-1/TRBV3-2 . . CASRDWMTSGNTIYF TGTGCCAGCAGGGACTGGATGACCTCTGGAAACACCATATATTTT
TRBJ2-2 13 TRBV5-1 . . CASSLAVMGELFF TGCGCCAGCAGCTTGGCCGTAATGGGGGAGCTGTTTTTT
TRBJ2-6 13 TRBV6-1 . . CASRLPTANVLTF TGTGCCAGCAGACTACCGACGGCCAACGTCCTGACTTTC
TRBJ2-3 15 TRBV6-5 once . CASSPSGTSTDTQYF TGTGCCAGCAGTCCGAGCGGAACTAGCACAGATACGCAGTATTTT
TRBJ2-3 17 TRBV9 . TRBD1 CASSAGKGQGKEDTQYF TGTGCCAGCAGCGCTGGAAAGGGACAGGGGAAGGAAGATACGCAGTATTTT
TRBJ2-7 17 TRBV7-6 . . CASSLGGVGWTAYEQYF TGTGCCAGCAGCTTAGGGGGGGTAGGGTGGACGGCCTACGAGCAGTACTTC
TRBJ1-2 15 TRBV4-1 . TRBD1 CASSPTETGGYGYTF TGCGCCAGCAGCCCTACCGAGACAGGGGGCTATGGCTACACCTTC
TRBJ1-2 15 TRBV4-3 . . CASSRNREGNYGYTF TGCGCCAGCAGCCGCAACAGGGAGGGAAACTATGGCTACACCTTC
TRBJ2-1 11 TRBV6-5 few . CASRKGNEQFF TGTGCCAGCAGGAAGGGGAATGAGCAGTTCTTC
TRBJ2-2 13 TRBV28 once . CAMGGWSTGELFF TGTGCCATGGGCGGTTGGAGTACCGGGGAGCTGTTTTTT
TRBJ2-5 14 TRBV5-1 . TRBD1 CASSVQGAGETQYF TGCGCCAGCAGCGTACAGGGGGCCGGTGAGACCCAGTACTTC
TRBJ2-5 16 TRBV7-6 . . CASSLAPGADQETQYF TGTGCCAGCAGCTTAGCGCCGGGGGCTGACCAAGAGACCCAGTACTTC
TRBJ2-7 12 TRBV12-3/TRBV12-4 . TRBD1 CASSPTGDEQYF TGTGCCAGCAGCCCTACAGGGGACGAGCAGTACTTC
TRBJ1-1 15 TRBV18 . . CASSPRAQPNTEAFF TGTGCCAGCTCACCACGAGCGCAACCGAACACTGAAGCTTTCTTT
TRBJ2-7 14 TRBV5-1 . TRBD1 CASSADRASYEQYF TGCGCCAGCAGCGCGGACAGGGCCTCCTACGAGCAGTACTTC
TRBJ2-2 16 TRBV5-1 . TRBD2 CASSLRGRANTGELFF TGCGCCAGCAGCCTCCGGGGGAGGGCGAACACCGGGGAGCTGTTTTTT
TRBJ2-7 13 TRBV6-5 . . CASSYREAYDHYF TGTGCCAGCAGTTACAGGGAGGCCTACGATCATTACTTC